This T cell receptor beta chain was identified in a study of T-cell memory formation after mild COVID-19. The study's findings and limits: Some clones that responded were present in memory (sampled pre-infection), which suggests cross-reactive memory joined.

This clonotype was detected only a few times. Its antigen is still unknown. TCRdb reprocessed the 5' RACE reads with MiXCR, giving one entry per CDR3 protein. The sample contains 100,000 to 150,000 distinct CDR3 sequences, about 17% of which appear only once. The CDR3 length is 14 residues. V was shortened by 4 bases and J by 4 bases, with 13 bases between the two germline ends. Germline V CDR1 and CDR2: WSHSY, SAAADI. The gene calls are TRBV10-2 and TRBJ1-2; no reliable D call. The source is a man between 18 and 29 years old who had mild COVID-19 (a few samples of this study predate the infection). Cell type and time point are not known. The material sequenced was PBMCs or a T cell subset sorted from them (not recorded which). The DNA of the CDR3 is TGCGCCAGCAGTGGTCGAGGTTTTGTCTATGGCTACACCTTC. It encodes CASSGRGFVYGYTF.